Below, 30 T cell receptor beta chains from the same sample are listed, as sequenced in a study of post-analysis software for immune sequencing data. For these TCRs, the target antigens are not known. Study results and limitations: Patients showed TRBV5-6, TRBV5-1 and TRBV20-1 among a few TRBV segments more frequent than in controls.

Incorporated into the TCR beta cDNA libraries were unique molecular identifiers, which served to reduce PCR and sequencing biases. MiXCR, run by TCRdb on the PCR reads, gives a single entry per CDR3 protein. Found here are over 150,000 distinct CDR3 sequences, approximately 31% of them singletons; the top ten hold approximately 1.5%. Sample: blood. The receptor set was obtained from a girl aged 5-17 years with multiple sclerosis.

Notes on this clonotype: A much bigger clone sits one base away, suggesting this may be a read error. The chain recombines TRBV9 with TRBJ1-2; D gene ambiguous. Trimming stripped 0 bases from V and 8 bases from J, with 11 bases between. Germline V gene sequence: CDR1 SGDLS, CDR2 YYNGEE. CDR3 length: 13 residues. CDR3 region: CASSVGTREGYTF. In DNA form, the CDR3 reads TGTGCCAGCAGCGTAGGAACCCGGGAGGGCTACACCTTC.

The V call is TRBV19, the J call TRBJ1-2, with D possibly being TRBD1 (6 bases). Trimming removed 7 bases from V and 6 bases from J, with 15 bases in between. CDR1 is LNHDA and CDR2 is SQIVND in the germline V gene (reference sequence). CDR3 length: 13 residues. In DNA form, the CDR3 reads TGTGCCAGTACTGAAACAGGGATCCATGGCTACACCTTC. Protein product: CASTETGIHGYTF.

This clonotype was recorded many times. The V and J genes are TRBV19 and TRBJ2-5, with 9 nucleotides matching TRBD1. The CDR3 runs to 16 residues. Germline V gene sequence: CDR1 LNHDA, CDR2 SQIVND (reference sequence). V lost 4 bases and J lost 4; bases outside the gene matches: 10. CDR3 sequence: CASSNAPGQGRETQYF. CDR3 nucleotide sequence: TGTGCCAGTAGTAATGCACCGGGACAGGGAAGAGAGACCCAGTACTTC.

The chain couples TRBV2 to TRBJ1-5; D remains unclear. V was trimmed by 6 bases and J by 2 bases, leaving 8 bases between them. This CDR3 comprises 13 residues. Germline V gene sequence: CDR1 SNHLY, CDR2 FYNNEI. The CDR3 DNA reads TGTGCCAGCAGGCGGGCCGGCAATCAGCCCCAGCATTTT. Residues: CASRRAGNQPQHF. Variable domain in full (rest from reference TRBV2 and TRBJ1-5): EPEVTQTPSHQVTQMGQEVILRCVPISNHLYFYWYRQILGQKVEFLVSFYNNEISEKSEIFDDQFSVERPDGSNFTLKIRSTKLEDSAMYFCASRRAGNQPQHFGDGTRLSIL.

The table lists this clonotype with many counts. The chain carries TRBV6-5 and TRBJ2-5; TRBD1 might be the D (6 bases). The CDR3 extends over 13 amino acids. CDR1 and CDR2 (germline): MNHEY, SVGAGI. Deletions cut 6 bases from V and 5 bases from J, with 13 bases between. For the CDR3, the DNA is TGTGCCAGCAGATCAGGGGCCGGGGAGACCCAGTACTTC. Protein: CASRSGAGETQYF.

In the case of this clonotype: This may be a read error, as it is one base from a much larger clone. Here the CDR3 DNA reads TGTGCCAACAGCTTAGCGTATCGAGCGGCCACCTACAATGAGCAGTTCTTC. This translates into CANSLAYRAATYNEQFF. The chain employs TRBV7-8 and TRBJ2-1, with a weak D call TRBD2 (5 bases). Germline loops: CDR1 SGHVS, CDR2 FQNEAQ. The CDR3 is 17 residues long.

This chain joins TRBV20-1 and TRBJ2-4; D may match TRBD1 or TRBD2 (5 bases each). V was trimmed by 5 bases and J by 8 bases, leaving 10 bases between them. The CDR3 loop spans 11 amino acids. Germline CDR1 DFQATT, CDR2 SNEGSKA (reference sequence). The CDR3 DNA reads as TGCAGTGCTGGGGACGGGTACATTCAGTACTTC. Protein sequence: CSAGDGYIQYF.

This clonotype was detected only a few times. This sequence joins TRBV12-3 or TRBV12-4 and TRBJ2-2, with D unresolved. The CDR3 totals 16 residues. V lost 2 bases and J lost 0, with 10 bases in between. The CDR3, as DNA: TGTGCCAGCAGTTTAAGCAACATCGCGAACACCGGGGAGCTGTTTTTT. Protein: CASSLSNIANTGELFF.

In its sample, this clonotype was seen many times. The V call is TRBV5-1, the J call TRBJ2-7; the D is unclear. This CDR3 has 14 amino acids. With 0 bases removed from V and 6 bases from J, the gap between germline ends came to 13 bases. Germline values: CDR1 SGHRS, CDR2 YFSETQ. CDR3 sequence reads: CASSLAAAPGEQYF. CDR3 bases: TGCGCCAGCAGCTTGGCCGCCGCCCCGGGCGAGCAGTACTTC.

This clonotype was recorded many times. J is TRBJ2-7 and V is TRBV12-3 or TRBV12-4; the D gene is possibly TRBD2 (5 bases). This CDR3 is built from 13 residues. Between the trimmed V and J ends, which lost 9 bases and 4 bases, there was a span of 16 bases. CDR3 loop: CARPFLRAYEQYF. For the CDR3, the DNA is TGTGCCAGACCTTTCTTGCGGGCATACGAGCAGTACTTC.

This clonotype was counted many times. This may be a read error: a much more frequent sequence differs by one nucleotide. This chain uses TRBV5-1 with TRBJ1-6; TRBD1 aligns across 7 bases. Germline lookup yields CDR1 SGHRS and CDR2 YFSETQ. The CDR3 length is 15 residues. CDR3 amino acids: CASSPLRGGNSPPHF. CDR3 in DNA: TGCGCCAGCAGCCCCTTAAGAGGGGGCAATTCACCCCCCCACTTT.

Regarding this clonotype: Being one base from a much bigger clone, this may be a read error. Here the CDR3 omits its conserved ending phenylalanine or tryptophan, so a read error is the likely source. The V and J genes are TRBV20-1 and TRBJ2-5; 11 bases match TRBD2. Germline CDR1 DFQATT, CDR2 SNEGSKA (reference sequence). CDR3 length: 14 amino acids. J was trimmed by 2 bases and V by 3 bases; bases with no gene match: 2. CDR3: CSARTSGTQETQYC. The CDR3 bases are TGCAGTGCTAGGACTAGCGGGACGCAAGAGACCCAGTACTGC.

This chain joins TRBV12-3 or TRBV12-4 and TRBJ2-3, with D maybe TRBD1 (5 bases). The CDR3 runs 17 residues. V was trimmed by 0 bases and J by 1 base, leaving 14 bases between them. The CDR3 nucleotides read TGTGCCAGCAGTTTAGCGCGTGGGGCGCATGGCACAGATACGCAGTATTTT. It is translated as CASSLARGAHGTDTQYF.

There are a few counts of this clonotype. The genes are TRBV12-3 or TRBV12-4 and TRBJ1-4; D perhaps matches TRBD1 (6 bases). V lost 3 bases and J lost 0, with 23 bases in between. The CDR3 contains 20 residues. CDR3 coding DNA: TGTGCCAGCAGTTTCAGCTCAGGGATCGGGGGCTCGTCAACTAATGAAAAACTGTTTTTT. Translating it yields CASSFSSGIGGSSTNEKLFF.

There are many counts of this clonotype. The CDR3 loop is CASSATSGKGHEQFF. The CDR3 DNA reads as TGTGCCAGCAGCGCGACTAGCGGGAAAGGCCATGAGCAGTTCTTC. This chain connects TRBV9 to TRBJ2-1; TRBD2 matches at 11 bases. CDR3 length: 15 residues. Germline V CDR1 and CDR2: SGDLS, YYNGEE. The V segment lost 3 bases and the J segment 8 bases; nucleotides outside the gene matches: 7.

For this clonotype: A much larger clonotype is one base distant, so this may be a read error. The chain links TRBV29-1 to TRBJ2-5; 13 bases match TRBD2. J gave up 11 bases and V 7 bases, and 16 bases lay outside the gene matches. The CDR3 consists of 15 residues. Looked up from germline, CDR1 is SQVTM and CDR2 is ANQGSEA. CDR3 protein: CSAARLAGGVDEQYF. Written as DNA, the CDR3 is TGCAGCGCCGCACGACTAGCGGGAGGTGTGGATGAGCAGTACTTC. The full variable domain, rest sourced from reference TRBV29-1 and TRBJ2-5, is SAVISQKPSRDICQRGTSLTIQCQVDSQVTMMFWYRQQPGQSLTLIATANQGSEATYESGFVIDKFPISRPNLTFSTLTVSNMSPEDSSIYLCSAARLAGGVDEQYFGPGTRLLVL.

This clonotype has only a few counts. The chain employs TRBV1 and TRBJ2-7; the table assigns TRBD1, which was not confirmed against the DNA. TRBV1 is a pseudogene segment. The CDR3 spans 9 residues. CDR3 DNA sequence: TGCACCAGCCCCCCCGAGCAGTACTTC. This codes for CTSPPEQYF.

The sample holds a few counts of this clonotype. This rearrangement joins TRBV4-1 to TRBJ2-5, with D perhaps matching TRBD2 (5 bases). From germline, CDR1 is MGHRA and CDR2 YSYEKL. This CDR3 region has 17 residues. Between the trimmed V and J ends, which lost 0 bases and 11 bases, there was a span of 25 bases. The CDR3 protein is CASSQDRLWATLREQYF. CDR3 DNA sequence: TGCGCCAGCAGCCAAGACCGACTTTGGGCGACTTTGAGGGAGCAGTACTTC.

This clonotype has only one observation. This may arise from a read error, as a much more abundant clone is one base away. The rearrangement uses TRBV5-1 and TRBJ2-7, with a weak D call TRBD2 (5 bases). Germline CDR1 is SGHRS and CDR2 is YFSETQ. The CDR3 is 16 residues long. V was cut by 0 bases and J by 3 bases, with 16 bases left in between. The DNA of the CDR3 is TGCGCCAGCAGCTTGGGTTCCCCAGCGGCTCACTACGAGCAGTACTTC. It yields the protein CASSLGSPAAHYEQYF.

The V and J genes are TRBV30 and TRBJ2-5; possibly TRBD1 for D (5 bases). The J call may be mistaken, given a closer DNA end match to TRBJ2-7. Germline CDR1 reads GTSNPN; CDR2 reads SVGIG (reference sequence). The CDR3 has 13 amino acids. The CDR3 region is CAWSPLDSYEQYF. In DNA, the CDR3 is TGTGCCTGGAGTCCCTTAGACAGCTACGAGCAGTACTTC.

This clonotype was seen more than once but under ten times. The gene calls are TRBV12-3 or TRBV12-4 and TRBJ1-5; a weak D match, TRBD1 (6 bases). Trimming stripped 1 base from V and 5 bases from J, with 12 bases between. The CDR3 consists of 15 residues. The CDR3 spells CASSLEGGEYQPQHF. The CDR3 nucleotides read TGTGCCAGCAGTTTAGAAGGGGGGGAGTATCAGCCCCAGCATTTT.

This clonotype was counted ten times or more. The V and J genes are TRBV29-1 and TRBJ2-1; no definite D call. Germline CDR1 reads SQVTM; CDR2 reads ANQGSEA. Trimming left V 2 bases short and J 0 bases short, with 14 bases between. The CDR3 is 16 residues long. CDR3 DNA sequence: TGCAGCGTTGAATCCGCCGCGTCACACTCCTACAATGAGCAGTTCTTC. Translated: CSVESAASHSYNEQFF.

The chain joins TRBV5-1 to TRBJ1-2; D is perhaps TRBD1 (5 bases). V lost 6 bases to trimming and J lost 4 bases, with 13 bases between them. CDR1 SGHRS and CDR2 YFSETQ come from the germline V gene. The CDR3 totals 13 residues. The CDR3 DNA is TGCGCCAGCAAGGACGGGGCCTCCTATGGCTACACCTTC. Protein sequence: CASKDGASYGYTF.

This clonotype showed up just a few times. The V gene is TRBV12-3 or TRBV12-4, the J gene TRBJ1-1; 11 bases fit TRBD1. The length of the CDR3 is 14 residues. J was trimmed by 5 bases and V by 7 bases; bases with no gene match: 6. In nucleotides, the CDR3 is TGTGCCAGCAATCCGGGACAGGGGGGGACTGAAGCTTTCTTT. Its protein product is CASNPGQGGTEAFF.

V is TRBV20-1 and J is TRBJ2-3, with 9 positions matching TRBD2. Per germline, CDR1 DFQATT and CDR2 SNEGSKA (reference sequence). J lost 5 bases, V lost 0 bases, and 12 bases had no gene match. CDR3 length: 17 residues. The CDR3, as DNA: TGCAGTGCTAGAGATCCCCGGAAAGCGGGGGGCGGAGATACGCAGTATTTT. It codes for CSARDPRKAGGGDTQYF.

This clonotype was detected a few times. This chain links TRBV12-3 or TRBV12-4 with TRBJ2-1, with TRBD1 matching over 7 bases. The CDR3 is 17 amino acids. Trimming at V came to 4 bases and at J to 5 bases, leaving 14 bases not matched to a gene. CDR3 DNA sequence: TGTGCCAGCAGTTCCCCCACAGGGGCACTCGCCAACAATGAGCAGTTCTTC. Translation gives CASSSPTGALANNEQFF.

As to this clonotype: A much bigger clone sits one base away, suggesting this may be a read error. The rearrangement links TRBV9 to TRBJ2-4; TRBD1 matches 7 bases. The J call may be wrong; the DNA end is better matched by TRBJ2-7. This CDR3 region has 16 residues. CDR1 and CDR2 from the germline V gene are SGDLS and YYNGEE. CDR3 residues: CACSHSRDSDSYEQYF. CDR3 DNA: TGTGCCTGCAGCCATAGCCGGGACAGTGATTCCTACGAGCAGTACTTC.

This clonotype showed up many times. The chain links TRBV12-3 or TRBV12-4 to TRBJ2-7; D may be TRBD2 (6 bases). V was shortened by 3 bases and J by 6 bases, with 9 bases between the two germline ends. This CDR3 is 12 amino acids long. As DNA, the CDR3 is TGTGCCAGCAGTTTGGAGGGCACCGAGCAGTACTTC. Amino acids: CASSLEGTEQYF.

In this sample, this clonotype turned up a few times. The rearrangement links TRBV19 to TRBJ2-7; D might be TRBD1 or TRBD2, each matching 5 bases. The CDR3 totals 15 residues. Between the trimmed V and J ends, which lost 5 bases and 0 bases, there was a span of 14 bases. CDR1 is LNHDA, CDR2 SQIVND, per germline (reference sequence). The CDR3 DNA reads TGTGCCAGTAGTCTCGGGACGGTGCCCTCCTACGAGCAGTACTTC. It translates to CASSLGTVPSYEQYF.

This rearrangement joins TRBV12-3 or TRBV12-4 to TRBJ2-7; D is perhaps TRBD2 (6 bases). V lost 3 bases and J 0 bases, leaving 12 bases between the germline ends. The CDR3 covers 15 residues. CDR3 in DNA: TGTGCCAGCAGTTTTAGCGGAGGGAGCTCCTACGAGCAGTACTTC. Protein: CASSFSGGSSYEQYF.